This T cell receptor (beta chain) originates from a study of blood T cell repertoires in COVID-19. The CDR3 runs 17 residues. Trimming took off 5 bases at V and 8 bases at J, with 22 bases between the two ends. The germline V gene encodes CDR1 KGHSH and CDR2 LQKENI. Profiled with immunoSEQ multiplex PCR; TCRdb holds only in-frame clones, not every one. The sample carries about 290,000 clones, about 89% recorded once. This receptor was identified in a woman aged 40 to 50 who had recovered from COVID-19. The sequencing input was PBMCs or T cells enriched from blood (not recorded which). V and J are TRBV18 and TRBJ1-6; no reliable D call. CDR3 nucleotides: TGTGCCAGCTCATCTGGAGTAAATGCAGCCCCTTATTCACCCCTCCACTTT. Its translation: CASSSGVNAAPYSPLHF.